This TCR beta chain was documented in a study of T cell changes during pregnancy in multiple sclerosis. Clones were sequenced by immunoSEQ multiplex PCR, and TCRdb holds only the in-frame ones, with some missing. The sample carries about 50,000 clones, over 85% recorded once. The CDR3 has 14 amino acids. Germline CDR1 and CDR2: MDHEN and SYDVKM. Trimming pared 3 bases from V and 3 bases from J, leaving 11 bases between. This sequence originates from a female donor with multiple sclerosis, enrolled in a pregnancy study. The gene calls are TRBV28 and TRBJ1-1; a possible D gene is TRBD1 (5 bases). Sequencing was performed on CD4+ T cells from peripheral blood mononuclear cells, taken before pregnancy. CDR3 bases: TGTGCCAGCAGTTTGGCAGGGTCGGACACTGAAGCTTTCTTT. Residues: CASSLAGSDTEAFF.